This TCR beta chain is from a study of human thymus T cells. Whole-study results and caveats: Related reports documented highly overlapping thymic repertoires among unrelated individuals.

The method was immunoSEQ multiplex PCR; TCRdb's version includes in-frame clones alone and lacks a portion of them. The sample records roughly 86,000 clones, about 96% being singletons. This clone was found once. Its antigen is not known. Resections from corrective heart surgery provided thymus tissue. After removal of 3 bases from V and 2 bases from J, the junction contained 23 bases not matched to a gene. The CDR3 has 22 residues. In germline, CDR1 is LNHNV, CDR2 YYDKDF (reference sequence). Sequences were obtained from thymus tissue. The chain recombines TRBV15 with TRBJ2-3; 10 nucleotides match TRBD2. The receptor's source is a boy in the first two years of life with a congenital heart defect but otherwise immunologically healthy. This CDR3 reads CATSRRWGEREGRFTHTDTQYF. The CDR3, as DNA: TGTGCCACCAGCAGGCGCTGGGGGGAGCGGGAGGGCCGTTTTACCCACACAGATACGCAGTATTTT.